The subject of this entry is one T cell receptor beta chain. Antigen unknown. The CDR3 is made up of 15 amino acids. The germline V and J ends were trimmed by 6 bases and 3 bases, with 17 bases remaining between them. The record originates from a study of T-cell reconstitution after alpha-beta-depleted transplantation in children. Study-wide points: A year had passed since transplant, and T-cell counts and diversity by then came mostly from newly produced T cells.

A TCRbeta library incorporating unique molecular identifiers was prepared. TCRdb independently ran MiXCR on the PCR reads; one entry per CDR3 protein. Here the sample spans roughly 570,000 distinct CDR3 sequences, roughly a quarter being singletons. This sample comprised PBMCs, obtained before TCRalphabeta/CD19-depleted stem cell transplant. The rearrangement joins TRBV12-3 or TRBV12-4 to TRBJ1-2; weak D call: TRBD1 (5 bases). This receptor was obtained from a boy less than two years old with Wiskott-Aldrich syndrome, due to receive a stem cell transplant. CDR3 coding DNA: TGTGCCAGCAGCATCCCGGGACTCCCTTACTATGGCTACACCTTC. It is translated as CASSIPGLPYYGYTF.